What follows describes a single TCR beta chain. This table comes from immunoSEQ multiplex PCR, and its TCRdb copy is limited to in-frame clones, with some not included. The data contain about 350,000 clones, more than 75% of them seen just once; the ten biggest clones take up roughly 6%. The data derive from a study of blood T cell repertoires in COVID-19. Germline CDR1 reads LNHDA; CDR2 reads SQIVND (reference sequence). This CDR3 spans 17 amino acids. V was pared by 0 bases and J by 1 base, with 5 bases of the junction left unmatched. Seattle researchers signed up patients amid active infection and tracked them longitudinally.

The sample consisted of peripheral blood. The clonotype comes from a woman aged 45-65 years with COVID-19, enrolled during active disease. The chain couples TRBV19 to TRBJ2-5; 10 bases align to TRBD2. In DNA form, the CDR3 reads TGTGCCAGTAGTATAGATCGGACTAGCGGTTCCCAAGAGACCCAGTACTTC. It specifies CASSIDRTSGSQETQYF.